Given below is one T cell receptor (beta chain) in context. Per the authors' pipeline: It was from reference gene primer amplification that nucleated cell counts were estimated. Measured with immunoSEQ multiplex PCR; TCRdb has only the in-frame clones, and not every one. The V and J calls and clone size are taken from that table; D and trimming were inferred from the DNA. The data show 200,000 to 250,000 clones, under 90% seen once. Germline V lookup: CDR1 MNHEY, CDR2 SVGEGT. V was pared by 4 bases and J by 7 bases, with 7 bases of the junction left unmatched. The CDR3 covers 14 residues. This entry belongs to a study of blood T cell repertoires in COVID-19. About the study: The origin of the acute and convalescent COVID-19 samples was the United States, Italy and Spain. Nucleic acid was either cDNA or gDNA, and it came from T cells, B-cell-depleted T cells, or PBMCs.

The rearrangement links TRBV6-2 or TRBV6-3 to TRBJ2-3; TRBD2 aligns across 8 bases. The source material was peripheral blood. The clonotype originates from a woman of 80 years or more with active or convalescent COVID-19. CDR3 coding DNA: TGTGCCAGCAGTTTATCTAGCGGGTTCTATACGCAGTATTTT. Its protein product is CASSLSSGFYTQYF.